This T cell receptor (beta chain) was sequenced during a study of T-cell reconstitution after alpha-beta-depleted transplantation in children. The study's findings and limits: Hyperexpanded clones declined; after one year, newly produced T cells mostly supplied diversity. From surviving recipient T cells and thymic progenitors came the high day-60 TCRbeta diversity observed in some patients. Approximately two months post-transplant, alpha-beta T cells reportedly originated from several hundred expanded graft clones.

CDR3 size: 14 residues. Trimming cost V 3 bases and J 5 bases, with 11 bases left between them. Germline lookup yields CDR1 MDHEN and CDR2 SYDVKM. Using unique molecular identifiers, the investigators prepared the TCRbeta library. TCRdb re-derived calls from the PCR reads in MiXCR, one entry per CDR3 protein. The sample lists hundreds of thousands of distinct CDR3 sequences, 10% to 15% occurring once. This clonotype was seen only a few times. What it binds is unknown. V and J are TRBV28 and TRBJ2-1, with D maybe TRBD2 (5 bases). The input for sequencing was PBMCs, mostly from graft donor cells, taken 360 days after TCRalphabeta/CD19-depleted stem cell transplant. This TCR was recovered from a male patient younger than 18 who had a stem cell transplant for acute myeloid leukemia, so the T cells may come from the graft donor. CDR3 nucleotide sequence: TGTGCCAGCAGTTTGCTAGCCTTGAACAATGAGCAGTTCTTC. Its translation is CASSLLALNNEQFF.